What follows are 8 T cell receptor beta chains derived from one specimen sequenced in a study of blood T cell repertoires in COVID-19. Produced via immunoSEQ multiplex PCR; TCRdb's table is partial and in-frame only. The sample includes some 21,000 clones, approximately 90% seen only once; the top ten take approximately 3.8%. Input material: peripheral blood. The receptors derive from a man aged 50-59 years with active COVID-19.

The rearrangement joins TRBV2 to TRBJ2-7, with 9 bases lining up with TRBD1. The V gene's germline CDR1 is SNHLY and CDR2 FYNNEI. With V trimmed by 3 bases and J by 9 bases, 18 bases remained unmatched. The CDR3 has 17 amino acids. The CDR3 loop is CASSDGGWGQGNSGQYF. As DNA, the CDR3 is TGTGCCAGCAGTGATGGGGGGTGGGGACAGGGCAATTCGGGGCAGTACTTC.

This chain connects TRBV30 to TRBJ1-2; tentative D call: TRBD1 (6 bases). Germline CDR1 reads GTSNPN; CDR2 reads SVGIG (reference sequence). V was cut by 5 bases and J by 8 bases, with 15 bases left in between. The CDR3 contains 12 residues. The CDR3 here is CAWDYRAQGYTF. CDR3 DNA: TGTGCCTGGGACTACAGGGCTCAAGGCTACACCTTC.

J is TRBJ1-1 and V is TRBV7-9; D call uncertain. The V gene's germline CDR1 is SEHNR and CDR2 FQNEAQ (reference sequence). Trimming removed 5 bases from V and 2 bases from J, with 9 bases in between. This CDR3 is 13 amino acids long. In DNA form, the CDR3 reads TGTGCCAGCAGCCCCCCTTTCAACACTGAAGCTTTCTTT. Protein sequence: CASSPPFNTEAFF.

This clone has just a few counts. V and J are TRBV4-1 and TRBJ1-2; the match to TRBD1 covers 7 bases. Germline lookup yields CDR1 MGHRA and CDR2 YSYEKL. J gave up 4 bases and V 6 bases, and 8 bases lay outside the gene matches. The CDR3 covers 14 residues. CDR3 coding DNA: TGCGCCAGCAGTCGGGGACAGCTGAGCTATGGCTACACCTTC. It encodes CASSRGQLSYGYTF.

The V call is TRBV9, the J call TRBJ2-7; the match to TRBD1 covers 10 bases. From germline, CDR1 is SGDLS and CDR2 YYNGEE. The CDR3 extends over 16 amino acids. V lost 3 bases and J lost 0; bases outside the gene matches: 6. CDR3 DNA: TGTGCCAGCAGCGAGAAGACAGGGGGCGCCTCCTACGAGCAGTACTTC. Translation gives CASSEKTGGASYEQYF.

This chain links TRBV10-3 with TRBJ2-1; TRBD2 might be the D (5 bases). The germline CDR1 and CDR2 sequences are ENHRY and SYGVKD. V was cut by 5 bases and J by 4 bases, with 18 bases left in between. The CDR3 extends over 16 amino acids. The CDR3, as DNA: TGTGCCATCAGTCGCCGCGGCAGGAGGACTTACAATGAGCAGTTCTTC. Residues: CAISRRGRRTYNEQFF.

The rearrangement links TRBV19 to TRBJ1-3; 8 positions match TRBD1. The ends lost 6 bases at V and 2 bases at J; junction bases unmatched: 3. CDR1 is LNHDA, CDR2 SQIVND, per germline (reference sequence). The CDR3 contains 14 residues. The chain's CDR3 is CASRRTGTGNTIYF. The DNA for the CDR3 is TGTGCCAGTAGAAGGACAGGGACTGGAAACACCATATATTTT.

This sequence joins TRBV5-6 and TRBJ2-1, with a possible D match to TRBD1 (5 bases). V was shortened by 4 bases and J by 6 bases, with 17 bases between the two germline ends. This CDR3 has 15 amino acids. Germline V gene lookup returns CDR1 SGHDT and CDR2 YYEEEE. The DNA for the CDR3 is TGTGCCAGCAGCGGGCGGCCAGGGCTTTCCAATGAGCAGTTCTTC. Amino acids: CASSGRPGLSNEQFF.